In its sample, the clone carrying this TCR beta chain was seen once. Per germline, CDR1 MDHEN and CDR2 SYDVKM. The CDR3 covers 16 residues. Between the trimmed V and J ends, which lost 2 bases and 2 bases, there was a span of 13 bases. The sample originates from a study of blood T cell repertoires in COVID-19. Study in general: Both acute and convalescent COVID-19 samples were obtained from the United States, Italy and Spain. PBMCs, B-cell-depleted T cells, or T cells provided the cDNA or gDNA that made up the material.

Source study methods: Estimation of nucleated cell counts was performed using reference gene primer amplification. This table comes from immunoSEQ multiplex PCR, and its TCRdb copy is limited to in-frame clones, with some not included. That table furnishes V, J and clone size, whereas the DNA furnished D and trimming. There are over 100,000 clones in the sample; 81% occur only once, and more than 7.5% lies in the top ten. The clonotype was recovered from a woman aged 55-75 years with active or convalescent COVID-19. V and J are TRBV28 and TRBJ1-5; maybe TRBD1 (5 bases). Sequencing input: peripheral blood. CDR3 in amino acids: CASSLEGREGNQPQHF. The CDR3 DNA reads as TGTGCCAGCAGTTTAGAGGGCAGGGAGGGCAATCAGCCCCAGCATTTT. Full variable domain (remainder filled in from reference TRBV28 and TRBJ1-5): DVKVTQSSRYLVKRTGEKVFLECVQDMDHENMFWYRQDPGLGLRLIYFSYDVKMKEKGDIPEGYSVSREKKERFSLILESASTNQTSMYLCASSLEGREGNQPQHFGDGTRLSIL.